The 9 T cell receptor beta chains below were found in one sample sequenced in a study of human T cells and chemical hapten exposure. In TCRdb, the RACE reads were re-called with MiXCR into one record per CDR3 protein. The top ten hold about 2.3% of the sample, which has about 190,000 distinct CDR3 sequences, under 25% seen once. The time point here: patch test 3, about 24 weeks after DPC sensitization. The treatment here: therapeutic diphenylcyclopropenone sensitization with weekly scalp DPC. Sequenced here: whole blood, sampled in connection with sensitization to the hapten diphenylcyclopropenone (DPC). The receptors were gathered from a woman aged 40-49 years with alopecia areata. Some clones in this sample may be carry-over from other donors' samples.

This clonotype was detected once. The chain combines TRBV5-1 with TRBJ2-5; no clear D. V was shortened by 3 bases and J by 2 bases, with 17 bases between the two germline ends. Germline CDR1 reads SGHRS; CDR2 reads YFSETQ. The CDR3 totals 16 residues. CDR3 DNA sequence: TGCGCCAGCAGCTCTCTGAGACGGCATATTCAAGAGACCCAGTACTTC. The encoded protein is CASSSLRRHIQETQYF.

The chain links TRBV28 to TRBJ2-4, with D perhaps TRBD2 (5 bases). Germline CDR1 is MDHEN and CDR2 is SYDVKM. The CDR3 runs to 14 residues. The V gene lost 4 bases and the J gene lost 4 bases, with 11 bases spanning the gap. CDR3 region: CASSSPGIKNIQYF. Written as DNA, the CDR3 is TGTGCCAGCAGTTCCCCGGGGATAAAAAACATTCAGTACTTC.

This clonotype showed up just a few times. The chain couples TRBV20-1 to TRBJ2-3; unclear D gene. Per germline, CDR1 DFQATT and CDR2 SNEGSKA (reference sequence). The CDR3 sequence is 14 residues long. Trimming took off 5 bases at V and 1 base at J, with 13 bases between the two ends. CDR3 residues: CSAPPPGGTDTQYF. The CDR3 coding sequence is TGCAGTGCTCCCCCGCCTGGGGGCACAGATACGCAGTATTTT.

This clonotype occurred a few times. The CDR3 loop reads CASHPPGRPGEQYF. CDR3 coding DNA: TGTGCCAGCCATCCCCCGGGAAGACCGGGCGAGCAGTACTTC. This sequence joins TRBV6-2 or TRBV6-3 and TRBJ2-7; weak D call: TRBD2 (5 bases). The CDR3 sequence is 14 residues long. Germline CDR1 reads MNHEY; CDR2 reads SVGEGT. V dropped 8 bases and J dropped 6 bases, with 20 bases sitting between them.

This clonotype was counted only a few times. The chain joins TRBV20-1 to TRBJ1-4; 10 positions match TRBD1. There are 17 residues in the CDR3. Trimming cost V 5 bases and J 0 bases; bases outside gene matches: 9. The germline CDR1 and CDR2 sequences are DFQATT and SNEGSKA (reference sequence). CDR3 nucleotides: TGCAGTGCTCGGTGGGACAGGGGCTTTGCAACTAATGAAAAACTGTTTTTT. This translates into CSARWDRGFATNEKLFF.

The chain has TRBV28 and TRBJ2-3; D remains unclear. V lost 6 bases and J lost 5, with 15 bases in between. The germline V gene encodes CDR1 MDHEN and CDR2 SYDVKM. The CDR3 is 14 amino acids. The CDR3 coding sequence is TGTGCCAGCAGCCCCAATGAGAAGGTAGATACGCAGTATTTT. Its protein product is CASSPNEKVDTQYF. Looking up the rest from reference TRBV28 and TRBJ2-3 gives the full variable domain: DVKVTQSSRYLVKRTGEKVFLECVQDMDHENMFWYRQDPGLGLRLIYFSYDVKMKEKGDIPEGYSVSREKKERFSLILESASTNQTSMYLCASSPNEKVDTQYFGPGTRLTVL.

This clonotype was counted only a few times. V gene TRBV29-1 combines with J gene TRBJ1-1; D not certain. The CDR3 has 11 amino acids. V was clipped by 4 bases and J by 5 bases, with 8 bases between them. Germline CDR1 SQVTM, CDR2 ANQGSEA. The CDR3 DNA reads as TGCAGCGTTGTGGGAGGAACTGAAGCTTTCTTT. Its translation is CSVVGGTEAFF.

The chain uses TRBV28 and TRBJ2-1, with 7 bases identical to TRBD2. Trimming at V came to 4 bases and at J to 2 bases, leaving 5 bases not matched to a gene. This CDR3 is built from 15 residues. CDR1 MDHEN and CDR2 SYDVKM come from the germline V gene. The CDR3 reads CASSSYGTTYNEQFF. The CDR3 region has the DNA TGTGCCAGCAGTTCCTACGGGACTACCTACAATGAGCAGTTCTTC.

This clonotype was counted a few times. V usage is TRBV20-1 and J usage is TRBJ1-5, with a possible D match to TRBD1 (5 bases). This CDR3 region has 15 residues. Trimming took off 6 bases at V and 2 bases at J, with 17 bases between the two ends. CDR1 is DFQATT, CDR2 SNEGSKA, per germline (reference sequence). The CDR3 spells CSARRGPGGNQPQHF. The CDR3 coding sequence is TGCAGTGCCAGGAGGGGACCCGGGGGCAATCAGCCCCAGCATTTT.